Given below is one T cell receptor (beta chain) in context. What it recognizes is unknown. The PCR used 60 Vbeta and 13 Jbeta primers. Libraries were prepared by immunoSEQ multiplex PCR; TCRdb keeps only in-frame clonotypes and omits some of them. The sample holds 60,000 to 70,000 clones, around four fifths seen once. This sample was taken from a study of cytomegalovirus exposure and HLA in healthy donors. Study results and caveats: Cytomegalovirus association was assigned to about 180 TCR beta chains. In a later analysis, productive TCRs from donors in an Asian-associated ancestry cluster reportedly carried fewer N-insertions than the cohort mean.

Trimming stripped 4 bases from V and 0 bases from J, with 8 bases between. CDR1 is SGHNT, CDR2 YYREEE, per germline (reference sequence). The CDR3 consists of 15 residues. The chain employs TRBV5-4 and TRBJ2-6; D is unresolved. The receptor was isolated from a male donor in good health and CMV-seropositive. Sequencing input: PBMCs. CDR3 region: CASSLRSSGANVLTF. CDR3 coding DNA: TGTGCCAGCAGCCTACGAAGCTCTGGGGCCAACGTCCTGACTTTC.